This TCR beta chain emerged from a study of T cells after posttransplantation cyclophosphamide. Assay: immunoSEQ multiplex PCR; the TCRdb copy retains only in-frame clones and omits some. In the table there are 7,400 or so clones, 90% of which are singletons. Busulfan-fludarabine conditioning, marrow transplant, and cyclophosphamide on days +3 and +4 were administered. V was trimmed by 0 bases and J by 0 bases, leaving 9 bases between them. The CDR3 has 16 residues. The germline CDR1 and CDR2 sequences are SNHLY and FYNNEI. The J gene is TRBJ1-3, the V gene TRBV2; D is unclear. Sequences were derived from CD4+ T cells sorted from blood, sampled 1,300 to 1,500 days after allogeneic stem cell transplant with posttransplant cyclophosphamide. The sequence came from a female patient in her 50s who received an allogeneic stem cell transplant from a related donor, was CMV-positive, and had no GVHD. A subset of T cells may come from the graft donor. The CDR3 DNA reads TGTGCCAGCAGTGAAGCGCGCCAGGACTCTGGAAACACCATATATTTT. This gives the protein CASSEARQDSGNTIYF. The full variable domain, in which reference TRBV2 and TRBJ1-3 provide the parts outside the CDR3, is EPEVTQTPSHQVTQMGQEVILRCVPISNHLYFYWYRQILGQKVEFLVSFYNNEISEKSEIFDDQFSVERPDGSNFTLKIRSTKLEDSAMYFCASSEARQDSGNTIYFGEGSWLTVV.